The 12 T cell receptor beta chains reported below all come from one sample, sequenced in a study of blood T cell repertoires in COVID-19. Produced via immunoSEQ multiplex PCR; TCRdb's table is partial and in-frame only. The table records tens of thousands of clones, roughly nine tenths of them present only once. Input material: peripheral blood. Receptors were obtained from a woman aged 80 or over with active COVID-19.

This clone was detected once. The CDR3 loop is CASSLDPLSGYTF. DNA of the CDR3: TGTGCCAGCAGCTTGGACCCTCTCAGTGGCTACACCTTC. The rearrangement links TRBV5-5 to TRBJ1-2; no firm D call. CDR1 SGHKS and CDR2 YYEKEE come from the germline V gene (reference sequence). The V and J ends lost 0 bases and 7 bases respectively, with 10 bases between them. The CDR3 spans 13 residues.

The genes are TRBV28 and TRBJ2-7, with 9 bases identical to TRBD2. The V gene end was trimmed by 0 bases and the J gene end by 3 bases; junction bases not matched to a gene: 6. Germline V gene data show CDR1 as MDHEN and CDR2 as SYDVKM. This CDR3 comprises 16 residues. This CDR3 is CASSLWGLAGNYEQYF. CDR3 nucleotides: TGTGCCAGCAGTTTATGGGGGCTAGCGGGAAACTACGAGCAGTACTTC. The full variable domain, in which reference TRBV28 and TRBJ2-7 provide the parts outside the CDR3, is DVKVTQSSRYLVKRTGEKVFLECVQDMDHENMFWYRQDPGLGLRLIYFSYDVKMKEKGDIPEGYSVSREKKERFSLILESASTNQTSMYLCASSLWGLAGNYEQYFGPGTRLTVT.

The chain carries TRBV30 and TRBJ2-5, with 7 nucleotides matching TRBD1. Germline V lookup: CDR1 GTSNPN, CDR2 SVGIG (reference sequence). V was pared by 2 bases and J by 4 bases, with 1 base of the junction left unmatched. This CDR3 region has 12 residues. The CDR3 loop reads CAWSYRGETQYF. The CDR3 DNA follows: TGTGCCTGGAGTTACAGGGGAGAGACCCAGTACTTC.

This chain connects TRBV5-1 to TRBJ2-2, with D perhaps matching TRBD2 (5 bases). Trimming pared 0 bases from V and 3 bases from J, leaving 9 bases between. Germline V CDR1 and CDR2: SGHRS, YFSETQ. This CDR3 spans 15 amino acids. The DNA for the CDR3 is TGCGCCAGCAGCTTGGCCTTGGGAGACACCGGGGAGCTGTTTTTT. Protein: CASSLALGDTGELFF.

The chain recombines TRBV6-5 with TRBJ2-3; 11 bases map to TRBD2. This CDR3 has 16 residues. Germline V gene data show CDR1 as MNHEY and CDR2 as SVGAGI. V trimming: 4 bases; J trimming: 4 bases; junction bases outside the gene matches: 7. CDR3 region: CASSSLAGGGPDTQYF. For the CDR3, the DNA is TGTGCCAGCAGTTCGCTAGCGGGAGGAGGGCCAGATACGCAGTATTTT.

J is TRBJ2-7 and V is TRBV20-1, with D possibly TRBD2 on 5 matching bases. Germline V gene data show CDR1 as DFQATT and CDR2 as SNEGSKA (reference sequence). This CDR3 region has 15 residues. Trimming took 5 bases from V and 4 from J, leaving 21 bases between them. In DNA, the CDR3 is TGCAGTGCTGGTGGGCTAGCCCAGAGGTCGTACGAGCAGTACTTC. Protein: CSAGGLAQRSYEQYF.

V is TRBV9 and J is TRBJ1-2; 7 bases are a match to TRBD1. V shed 4 bases and J 3 bases; nucleotides not matched to a gene: 15. The germline CDR1 and CDR2 sequences are SGDLS and YYNGEE. This CDR3 spans 17 amino acids. Here the CDR3 reads CASSPTRVGGQYYGYTF. In nucleotides, the CDR3 is TGTGCCAGCAGCCCTACCCGAGTGGGGGGACAGTACTATGGCTACACCTTC.

The chain is built from TRBV28 and TRBJ1-4; the D gene is possibly TRBD1 (6 bases). The CDR3 spans 13 residues. V dropped 3 bases and J dropped 8 bases, with 10 bases sitting between them. CDR1 is MDHEN and CDR2 is SYDVKM in the germline V gene. The CDR3 loop reads CASSLGGGEKLFF. The CDR3 nucleotides are TGTGCCAGCAGTTTGGGTGGGGGCGAAAAACTGTTTTTT.

In this sample, this clone turned up a few times. CDR3 sequence reads: CASSPQPGQGARTGELFF. The CDR3 DNA is TGTGCCAGCAGTCCCCAACCGGGACAGGGGGCCCGTACCGGGGAGCTGTTTTTT. The chain joins TRBV28 to TRBJ2-2; TRBD1 aligns across 12 bases. CDR3 length equals 18 residues. Germline V gene sequence: CDR1 MDHEN, CDR2 SYDVKM. V trimming: 5 bases; J trimming: 5 bases; junction bases outside the gene matches: 12.

This chain uses TRBV7-9 with TRBJ2-5; TRBD1 matches 7 bases. The CDR3 consists of 14 residues. The ends lost 5 bases at V and 4 bases at J; junction bases unmatched: 7. The V gene's germline CDR1 is SEHNR and CDR2 FQNEAQ (reference sequence). The CDR3 sequence is CASSPEGALETQYF. CDR3 nucleotides: TGTGCCAGCAGCCCCGAGGGGGCCCTAGAGACCCAGTACTTC.

The chain combines TRBV5-4 with TRBJ2-5; TRBD2 aligns across 7 bases. The germline CDR1 and CDR2 sequences are SGHNT and YYREEE (reference sequence). CDR3 length equals 14 residues. V shed 2 bases, J shed 4 bases, and the junction held 5 bases outside the gene matches. In DNA, the CDR3 is TGTGCCAGCAGCTTAACTAGCGCGGGAGAGACCCAGTACTTC. This sequence encodes CASSLTSAGETQYF.

This rearrangement joins TRBV28 to TRBJ2-1, with TRBD1 matching 9 bases. The CDR3 runs to 15 residues. CDR1 and CDR2 from the germline V gene are MDHEN and SYDVKM. V lost 1 base, J lost 8 bases, and 6 bases stayed unmatched. The CDR3, as DNA: TGTGCCAGCAGTTTATTGGGACAGGGTCGGCATGAGCAGTTCTTC. Its protein product is CASSLLGQGRHEQFF. Filled out from reference TRBV28 and TRBJ2-1, the complete variable domain reads DVKVTQSSRYLVKRTGEKVFLECVQDMDHENMFWYRQDPGLGLRLIYFSYDVKMKEKGDIPEGYSVSREKKERFSLILESASTNQTSMYLCASSLLGQGRHEQFFGPGTRLTVL.